This T cell receptor beta chain appears in the sequencing data of a study of blood T cell repertoires in COVID-19. The wider study: COVID-19 samples collected from the United States, Italy and Spain covered acute and convalescent phases. From T cells, B-cell-depleted T cells, or PBMCs came the material, which was cDNA or gDNA.

Adults between roughly 18 and 89 years of age took part from some 25 US areas. Authors' analysis steps: Researchers report that nucleated cell counts were estimated from reference gene primer amplification. Clones were read by immunoSEQ multiplex PCR, and TCRdb kept only the in-frame ones, dropping some. V, J and clone size reflect that table, while D and trimming were determined from the DNA. Here the sample spans 150,000 to 250,000 clones, roughly 84% being singletons. The CDR3 extends over 15 amino acids. The germline V gene has CDR1 SGHDT and CDR2 YYEEEE. Losses at the gene ends were 4 bases for V and 1 base for J; bases not matched to a gene: 5.

J is TRBJ1-1 and V is TRBV5-6; the match to TRBD1 covers 9 bases. This TCR derives from a man in his forties or fifties who had recovered from COVID-19. Sequencing used PBMCs or T cells enriched from blood (not recorded which). In DNA, the CDR3 is TGTGCCAGCAGCGCTGACAGGGGGAGGAACACTGAAGCTTTCTTT. This translates into CASSADRGRNTEAFF.